This T cell receptor beta chain originates from a study of chemoradiotherapy in HPV16-positive cancers. Study context: Candidate HPV-specific clones and shared TCR motifs came from a couple of HPV16-positive patients. General study points: The functional HPV-specific definition rests on just two HPV16-positive patients.

Regarding this clone: Antigen unknown.

With V trimmed by 0 bases and J by 7 bases, 7 bases remained unmatched. Germline CDR1 reads MGHRA; CDR2 reads YSYEKL. This CDR3 is 16 amino acids long. Clones were read by immunoSEQ multiplex PCR, and TCRdb kept only the in-frame ones, dropping some. The sample records 930 or so clones, more than 70% being singletons. The sample consisted of tumor tissue, taken from a patient who underwent chemoradiotherapy. V is TRBV4-1 and J is TRBJ1-5, with TRBD1 matching 9 bases. The origin of this receptor is a human donor with HPV-associated anogenital cancer. CDR3 loop: CASSQDYTGGGQPQHF. The CDR3 DNA reads TGCGCCAGCAGCCAAGATTACACAGGGGGCGGACAGCCCCAGCATTTT.